This T cell receptor (beta chain) stems from a study of regulatory T cells in long-lasting Graves disease. The authors built TCR beta libraries using iRepertoire HTBI primers and Arm-PCR of CDR3 regions. TCRdb itself ran the multiplex PCR reads through MiXCR, one entry per CDR3 protein. The profile covers around 450,000 distinct CDR3 sequences, with about 22% appearing a single time and roughly 7.7% taken by the ten largest. The study's findings and limits: Whereas about a thousand public clonotypes were shared by new patients, persistent patients shared more, at about 2,500. Patients with persistent disease showed a bias toward TRBV28, TRBJ1-2 and TRBJ2-5. For persistent Graves' patients, TCR diversity was lower than for newly diagnosed ones.

With 5 bases clipped from V and 4 bases from J, the junction kept 6 bases outside the gene matches. This CDR3 contains 15 residues. Looked up from germline, CDR1 is MDHEN and CDR2 is SYDVKM. At least ten counts were recorded for this clonotype. Antigen: not known. The time point denotes: persistent/refractory GD, antithyroid drugs over 5 years with positive TRAb. Scientists built the TCR library using RNA that was extracted from PBMCs. The authors diagnosed Graves' disease using American Thyroid Association guidelines. This receptor was obtained from a female donor with Graves disease. The chain combines TRBV28 with TRBJ1-1; TRBD1 agrees at 11 bases. The sample was peripheral blood mononuclear cells (PBMCs), taken when the disease was refractory, from a patient treated with antithyroid drugs. CDR3 DNA sequence: TGTGCCAGCAGTCCACGGACAGGGGGCATCACTGAAGCTTTCTTT. It translates to CASSPRTGGITEAFF. The full variable domain, with the rest looked up from reference TRBV28 and TRBJ1-1, is DVKVTQSSRYLVKRTGEKVFLECVQDMDHENMFWYRQDPGLGLRLIYFSYDVKMKEKGDIPEGYSVSREKKERFSLILESASTNQTSMYLCASSPRTGGITEAFFGQGTRLTVV.